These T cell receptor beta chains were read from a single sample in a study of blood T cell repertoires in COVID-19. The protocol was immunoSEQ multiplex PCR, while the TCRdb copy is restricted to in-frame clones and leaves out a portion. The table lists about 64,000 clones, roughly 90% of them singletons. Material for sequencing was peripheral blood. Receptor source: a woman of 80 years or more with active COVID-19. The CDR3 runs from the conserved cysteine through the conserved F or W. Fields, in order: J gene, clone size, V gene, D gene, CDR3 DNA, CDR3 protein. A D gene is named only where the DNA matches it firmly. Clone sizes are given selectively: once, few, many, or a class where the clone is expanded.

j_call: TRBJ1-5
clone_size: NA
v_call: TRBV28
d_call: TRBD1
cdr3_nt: TGTGCCAGCAGTATACGACAGGGGTTTCAGCCCCAGCATTTT
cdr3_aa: CASSIRQGFQPQHF

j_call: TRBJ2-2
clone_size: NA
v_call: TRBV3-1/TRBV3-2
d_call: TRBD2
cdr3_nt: TGTGCCAGCTCCTCGGGGGGACGGACCGGGGAGCTGTTTTTT
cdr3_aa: CASSSGGRTGELFF

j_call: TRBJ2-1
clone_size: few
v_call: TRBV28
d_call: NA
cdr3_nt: TGTGCCAGCAGTTTAATGATGTACAGTGAGCAGTTCTTC
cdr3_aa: CASSLMMYSEQFF

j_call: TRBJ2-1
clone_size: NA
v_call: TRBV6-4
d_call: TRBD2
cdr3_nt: TGTGCCAGCAAGGCTAGCGGGGGGGCCTACAATGAGCAGTTCTTC
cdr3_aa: CASKASGGAYNEQFF

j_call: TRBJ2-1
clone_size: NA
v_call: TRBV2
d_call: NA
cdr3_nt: TGTGCCAGCAGTGCACGGGCGGGACGCTTCTCCTACAATGAGCAGTTCTTC
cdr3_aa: CASSARAGRFSYNEQFF

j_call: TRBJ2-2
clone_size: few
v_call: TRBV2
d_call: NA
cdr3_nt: TGTGCCAGCAGTGCGGGACTGAACACCGGGGAGCTGTTTTTT
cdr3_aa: CASSAGLNTGELFF

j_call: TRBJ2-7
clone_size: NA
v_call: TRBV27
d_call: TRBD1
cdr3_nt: TGTGCCAGCAGTTTAACGGGCATGACAGGGGGCCCCTACGAGCAGTACTTC
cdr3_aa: CASSLTGMTGGPYEQYF

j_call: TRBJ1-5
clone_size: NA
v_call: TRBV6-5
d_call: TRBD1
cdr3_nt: TGTGCCAGTACCGGGACAGGGGTGTATCAGCCCCAGCATTTT
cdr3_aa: CASTGTGVYQPQHF

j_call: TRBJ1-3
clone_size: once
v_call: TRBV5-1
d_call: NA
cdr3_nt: TGCGCCAGCAGCTCGGCGGCGGGGGCTGGAAACACCATATATTTT
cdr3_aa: CASSSAAGAGNTIYF

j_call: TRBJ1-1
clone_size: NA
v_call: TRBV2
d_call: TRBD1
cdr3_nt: TGTGCCAGCAGTCGAGCGACAGGGGCCACTGAAGCTTTCTTT
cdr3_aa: CASSRATGATEAFF

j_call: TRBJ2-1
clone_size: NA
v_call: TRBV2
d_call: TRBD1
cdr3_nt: TGTGCCAGCAGTTGGGACAGGGGAGGCAATGAGCAGTTCTTC
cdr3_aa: CASSWDRGGNEQFF

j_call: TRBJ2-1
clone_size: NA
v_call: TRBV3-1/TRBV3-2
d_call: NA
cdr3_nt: TGTGCCAGCAGCCAAGATGGGGCCGAATCCTACAATGAGCAGTTCTTC
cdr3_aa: CASSQDGAESYNEQFF

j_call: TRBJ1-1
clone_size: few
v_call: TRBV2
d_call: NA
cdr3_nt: TGTGCCAAACGGTTCATGAACACTGAAGCTTTCTTT
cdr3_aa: CAKRFMNTEAFF

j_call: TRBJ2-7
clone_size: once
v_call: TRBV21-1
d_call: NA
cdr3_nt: TGTGCCAGCAGCAACGGGCTAGCGGGAGACTACGAGCAGTACTTC
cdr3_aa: CASSNGLAGDYEQYF

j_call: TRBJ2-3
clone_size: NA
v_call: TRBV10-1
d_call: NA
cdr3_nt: TGCGCCAGCAGTGACCAAATGACAGATACGCAGTATTTT
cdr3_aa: CASSDQMTDTQYF

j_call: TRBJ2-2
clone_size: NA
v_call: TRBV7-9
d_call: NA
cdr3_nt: TGTGCCAGCAGCTTAGCCGGGGACACCGGGGAGCTGTTTTTT
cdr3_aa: CASSLAGDTGELFF

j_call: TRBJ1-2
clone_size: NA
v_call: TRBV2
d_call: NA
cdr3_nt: TGTGCCAGCAGTGAGACACAGGGTCCCTATGGCTACACCTTC
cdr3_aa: CASSETQGPYGYTF

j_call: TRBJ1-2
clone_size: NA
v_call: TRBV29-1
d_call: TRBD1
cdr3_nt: TGCAGCGTCCCGGGGACAGGGCACGGCTACACCTTC
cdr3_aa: CSVPGTGHGYTF

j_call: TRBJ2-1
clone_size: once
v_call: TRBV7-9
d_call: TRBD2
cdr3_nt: TGTGCCACTACGCTTCTCGGTACTCCAGGGAGGGAGTACAATGAGCAGTTCTTC
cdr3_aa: CATTLLGTPGREYNEQFF

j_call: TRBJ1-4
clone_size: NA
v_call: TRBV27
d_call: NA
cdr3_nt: TGTGCCAGCAGTTTGGGAGACAGGATCTCCGAAAAACTGTTTTTT
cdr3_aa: CASSLGDRISEKLFF